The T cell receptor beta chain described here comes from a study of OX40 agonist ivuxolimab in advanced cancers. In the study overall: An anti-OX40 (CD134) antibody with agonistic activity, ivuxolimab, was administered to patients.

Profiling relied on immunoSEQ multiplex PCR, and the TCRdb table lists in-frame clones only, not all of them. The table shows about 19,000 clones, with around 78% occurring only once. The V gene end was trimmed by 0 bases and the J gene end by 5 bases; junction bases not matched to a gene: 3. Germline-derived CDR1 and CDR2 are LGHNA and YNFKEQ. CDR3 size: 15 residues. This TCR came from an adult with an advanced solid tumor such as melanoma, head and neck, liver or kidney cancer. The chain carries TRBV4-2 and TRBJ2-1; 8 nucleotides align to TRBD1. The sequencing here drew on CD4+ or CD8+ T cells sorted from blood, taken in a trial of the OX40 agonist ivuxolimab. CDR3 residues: CASSQDGQGNNEQFF. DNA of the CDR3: TGTGCCAGCAGCCAAGATGGACAGGGAAACAATGAGCAGTTCTTC.